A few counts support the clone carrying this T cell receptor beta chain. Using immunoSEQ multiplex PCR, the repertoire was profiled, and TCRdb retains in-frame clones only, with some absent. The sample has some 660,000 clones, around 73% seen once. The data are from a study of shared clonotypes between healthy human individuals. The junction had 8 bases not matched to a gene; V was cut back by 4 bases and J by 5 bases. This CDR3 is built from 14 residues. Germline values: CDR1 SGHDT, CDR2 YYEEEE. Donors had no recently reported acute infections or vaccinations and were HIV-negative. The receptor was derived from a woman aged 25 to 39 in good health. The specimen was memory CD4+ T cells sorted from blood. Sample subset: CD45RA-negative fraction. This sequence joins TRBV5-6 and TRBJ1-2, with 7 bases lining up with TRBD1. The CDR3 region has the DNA TGTGCCAGCAGCCGTTCGGAGGGGGCGTATGGCTACACCTTC. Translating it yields CASSRSEGAYGYTF.